Below are 22 T cell receptor beta chains sequenced from a single sample in a study of T cell responses to AZD1222 COVID-19 vaccine. The table came from immunoSEQ multiplex PCR; TCRdb's copy has only in-frame clones and leaves some out. The data hold approximately 210,000 clones, with 90% to 95% observed a single time. Here the sequenced sample was peripheral blood, taken 28 days after the second AZD1222 dose. Receptor source: an adult who received the AZD1222 COVID-19 vaccine.

This chain connects TRBV6-5 to TRBJ2-1; D uncertain. The CDR3 is made up of 11 amino acids. CDR1 and CDR2 (germline): MNHEY, SVGAGI. Trimming shortened V by 7 bases and J by 8 bases, and 9 bases separated the two germline ends. The CDR3 bases are TGTGCCAGCACACGGAACCATGAGCAGTTCTTC. The encoded protein is CASTRNHEQFF.

CDR3 DNA sequence: TGTGCCAGCAGCTTTTCCGGAAACACCATATATTTT. Its protein is CASSFSGNTIYF. The chain combines TRBV7-6 with TRBJ1-3, with D hard to call. Trimming took off 3 bases at V and 4 bases at J, with 4 bases between the two ends. The germline CDR1 and CDR2 sequences are SGHVS and FNYEAQ. The CDR3 contains 12 residues. The variable domain in full, with the rest retrieved from reference TRBV7-6 and TRBJ1-3, is GAGVSQSPRYKVTKRGQDVALRCDPISGHVSLYWYRQALGQGPEFLTYFNYEAQQDKSGLPNDRFSAERPEGSISTLTIQRTEQRDSAMYRCASSFSGNTIYFGEGSWLTVV.

CDR3: CAWRNDPGAGELFF. CDR3 in DNA: TGTGCCTGGAGAAATGATCCCGGGGCCGGGGAGCTGTTTTTT. The gene calls are TRBV30 and TRBJ2-2, with D possibly being TRBD2 (5 bases). The CDR3 covers 14 residues. V lost 3 bases, J lost 6 bases, and 14 bases lay in between. Germline assignment: CDR1 GTSNPN and CDR2 SVGIG (reference sequence).

The rearrangement uses TRBV4-3 and TRBJ2-3; perhaps TRBD2 as D (5 bases). This CDR3 comprises 15 residues. Germline lookup yields CDR1 LGHNA and CDR2 YSLEER. The V gene lost 6 bases and the J gene lost 2 bases, with 15 bases spanning the gap. The CDR3 sequence is CASSKIGADTDTQYF. The CDR3 nucleotides are TGCGCCAGCAGTAAGATAGGAGCGGACACAGATACGCAGTATTTT.

This chain joins TRBV23-1 and TRBJ1-3; D is perhaps TRBD1 (5 bases). TRBV23-1 is an ORF, and what it does is uncertain. V was clipped by 6 bases and J by 3 bases, with 12 bases between them. CDR3 length: 14 residues. CDR3 sequence: CASSLRELGNTIYF. The CDR3 coding sequence is TGCGCCAGCAGCCTCAGGGAACTTGGAAACACCATATATTTT.

The rearrangement joins TRBV12-3 or TRBV12-4 to TRBJ1-1; D not certain. The V end was cut by 1 base, the J end by 11 bases, with 8 bases between. This CDR3 is built from 11 residues. The CDR3 DNA reads as TGTGCCAGCAGTTTAGGGGGATTGGCTTTCTTT. This sequence encodes CASSLGGLAFF.

The chain couples TRBV5-4 to TRBJ1-2; no clear D. The CDR3 contains 13 residues. Germline assignment: CDR1 SGHNT and CDR2 YYREEE (reference sequence). V lost 2 bases and J lost 6, with 11 bases in between. The CDR3 region is CASSLYDLDGYTF. The CDR3 bases are TGTGCCAGCAGCTTATATGACCTTGATGGCTACACCTTC.

The chain carries TRBV4-2 and TRBJ2-1; 9 bases map to TRBD2. CDR3 length: 20 amino acids. Germline assignment: CDR1 LGHNA and CDR2 YNFKEQ. The V gene end was trimmed by 0 bases and the J gene end by 1 base; junction bases not matched to a gene: 13. In DNA form, the CDR3 reads TGTGCCAGCAGCCAAGAGTCCCGACTAGCGGCCTTTACATCCTACAATGAGCAGTTCTTC. The encoded protein is CASSQESRLAAFTSYNEQFF.

The rearrangement joins TRBV9 to TRBJ2-3; 7 bases are shared with TRBD2. J gave up 0 bases and V 4 bases, and 5 bases lay outside the gene matches. Germline V gene data show CDR1 as SGDLS and CDR2 as YYNGEE. The CDR3 length is 15 residues. CDR3 in amino acids: CASSLGTTSTDTQYF. The CDR3 DNA is TGTGCCAGCAGCCTCGGGACTACAAGCACAGATACGCAGTATTTT.

V usage is TRBV9 and J usage is TRBJ1-4; D remains unclear. Germline CDR1 and CDR2: SGDLS and YYNGEE. V lost 4 bases and J 0 bases, leaving 7 bases between the germline ends. The CDR3 is 14 amino acids. In DNA form, the CDR3 reads TGTGCCAGCAGCTCGAACCCAACTAATGAAAAACTGTTTTTT. Translation gives CASSSNPTNEKLFF. Looking up the rest from reference TRBV9 and TRBJ1-4 gives the full variable domain: DSGVTQTPKHLITATGQRVTLRCSPRSGDLSVYWYQQSLDQGLQFLIQYYNGEERAKGNILERFSAQQFPDLHSELNLSSLELGDSALYFCASSSNPTNEKLFFGSGTQLSVL.

V and J are TRBV12-5 and TRBJ2-7, with 7 bases that match TRBD1. The CDR3 loop spans 13 amino acids. CDR1 and CDR2 from the germline V gene are LGHNT and FRNRAP. The junction had 4 bases not matched to a gene; V was cut back by 3 bases and J by 5 bases. The CDR3 DNA reads TGTGCTAGTGGTTTAACAGGGGTCAACGAGCAGTACTTC. This encodes CASGLTGVNEQYF. The full variable domain, completed using reference TRBV12-5 and TRBJ2-7, is DARVTQTPRHKVTEMGQEVTMRCQPILGHNTVFWYRQTMMQGLELLAYFRNRAPLDDSGMPKDRFSAEMPDATLATLKIQPSEPRDSAVYFCASGLTGVNEQYFGPGTRLTVT.

The genes are TRBV2 and TRBJ2-1; TRBD2 matches at 8 bases. The germline V gene has CDR1 SNHLY and CDR2 FYNNEI. V dropped 9 bases and J dropped 5; count of bases not matched to a gene: 6. The CDR3 has 13 amino acids. CDR3 bases: TGTGCCAGTTTAGCGGGGCTGGACAATGAGCAGTTCTTC. As protein: CASLAGLDNEQFF.

The chain recombines TRBV12-5 with TRBJ2-7, with D perhaps TRBD2 (6 bases). V was trimmed by 0 bases and J by 3 bases, leaving 21 bases between them. CDR1 LGHNT and CDR2 FRNRAP come from the germline V gene. The CDR3 is 18 residues long. The CDR3 sequence is CASGLVPPRRANDYEQYF. In nucleotides, the CDR3 is TGTGCTAGTGGTTTGGTACCACCTCGGAGGGCCAACGACTACGAGCAGTACTTC.

CDR3 sequence reads: CASSPLRDRDTDTQYF. The DNA of the CDR3 is TGTGCCAGTAGCCCCCTCCGGGACAGGGACACAGATACGCAGTATTTT. This rearrangement joins TRBV19 to TRBJ2-3; 9 bases align to TRBD1. V lost 6 bases, J lost 2 bases, and 9 bases stayed unmatched. Per the germline V gene, CDR1 is LNHDA and CDR2 is SQIVND (reference sequence). The CDR3 extends over 16 amino acids.

This chain links TRBV6-2 or TRBV6-3 with TRBJ2-4; D is tentatively TRBD1 or TRBD2 (5 bases each). The V end lost 5 bases, the J end lost 0 bases, and 14 bases lay between the germline ends. The CDR3 consists of 16 residues. Germline V CDR1 and CDR2: MNHEY, SVGEGT. CDR3: CASSDRDARAKNIQYF. The CDR3 DNA reads TGTGCCAGCAGTGACCGGGACGCCCGAGCCAAAAACATTCAGTACTTC.

The chain joins TRBV11-3 to TRBJ2-5; 8 bases match TRBD1. V shed 8 bases and J 3 bases; nucleotides not matched to a gene: 5. Germline V gene lookup returns CDR1 SGHNT and CDR2 YENEEA. CDR3 size: 13 residues. The chain's CDR3 is CASGEQGEETQYF. For the CDR3, the DNA is TGTGCCAGCGGGGAACAGGGGGAAGAGACCCAGTACTTC. The whole variable domain, remainder taken from reference TRBV11-3 and TRBJ2-5, is EAGVVQSPRYKIIEKKQPVAFWCNPISGHNTLYWYLQNLGQGPELLIRYENEEAVDDSQLPKDRFSAERLKGVDSTLKIQPAELGDSAVYLCASGEQGEETQYFGPGTRLLVL.

The chain couples TRBV7-3 to TRBJ2-1; D might be TRBD2 (6 bases). Trimming removed 1 base at V and 8 bases at J, with 15 bases between. Germline V gene data show CDR1 as SGHTA and CDR2 as FQGTGA. The CDR3 has 15 amino acids. The CDR3 here is CASSLSGGSGYEQFF. The CDR3 DNA follows: TGTGCCAGCAGCTTAAGTGGGGGTAGCGGCTATGAGCAGTTCTTC.

The V gene is TRBV28, the J gene TRBJ1-2; TRBD1 aligns across 7 bases. The CDR3 is 13 amino acids. Germline lookup yields CDR1 MDHEN and CDR2 SYDVKM. The V and J ends lost 6 bases and 2 bases, in that order; junction bases with no gene match: 3. CDR3 in DNA: TGTGCCAGCAGCCCGGGACAGAACTATGGCTACACCTTC. Protein product: CASSPGQNYGYTF.

This CDR3 reads CSASSISSNEQFF. In DNA, the CDR3 is TGCAGTGCTAGTTCTATTAGCTCCAATGAGCAGTTCTTC. V gene TRBV20-1 combines with J gene TRBJ2-1; D is ambiguous. The V end lost 3 bases, the J end lost 6 bases, and 12 bases lay between the germline ends. The CDR3 extends over 13 amino acids. Germline V gene data show CDR1 as DFQATT and CDR2 as SNEGSKA (reference sequence).

The chain couples TRBV3-1 (or the pseudogene TRBV3-2) to TRBJ2-4; D is uncertain. This CDR3 has 13 amino acids. Germline V CDR1 and CDR2: LGHDT, YNNKEL (reference sequence). Trimming removed 3 bases from V and 0 bases from J, with 3 bases in between. This chain's CDR3 is CASSHGAKNIQYF. The CDR3 nucleotides read TGTGCCAGCAGCCATGGAGCCAAAAACATTCAGTACTTC.

The chain uses TRBV7-2 and TRBJ1-3; D unresolved. The germline V gene has CDR1 SGHTA and CDR2 FQGNSA. V gave up 5 bases and J gave up 0 bases, with 17 bases separating them. The CDR3 has 17 amino acids. The CDR3 spells CASSHPVDPRSGNTIYF. The CDR3 DNA reads as TGTGCCAGCAGCCACCCAGTGGACCCGCGCTCTGGAAACACCATATATTTT.

The V and J genes are TRBV5-1 and TRBJ2-1, with 8 bases identical to TRBD2. This CDR3 is 17 amino acids long. V was pared by 1 base and J by 5 bases, with 11 bases of the junction left unmatched. Germline CDR1 reads SGHRS; CDR2 reads YFSETQ. The CDR3 region has the DNA TGCGCCAGCAGCTTGCGGGTATTGCGGGAGGCCGACAATGAGCAGTTCTTC. This gives the protein CASSLRVLREADNEQFF.